This passage covers 16 T cell receptor beta chains from one sample sequenced in a study of blood T cell repertoires in COVID-19. Data came from immunoSEQ multiplex PCR; TCRdb stores just in-frame clones and leaves some out. The sample contains about 88,000 clones, about 88% of which appear only once. The sequencing input was peripheral blood. The receptors come from a woman of 80 years or more with acute or convalescent COVID-19.

The chain employs TRBV6-6 and TRBJ1-1, with D possibly TRBD1 on 6 matching bases. This CDR3 comprises 14 residues. V lost 7 bases and J lost 4, with 16 bases in between. Germline V gene sequence: CDR1 MNHNY, CDR2 SVGAGI (reference sequence). CDR3 residues: CASTWGPRTTEAFF. The CDR3 nucleotides are TGTGCCAGCACCTGGGGGCCTAGGACCACTGAAGCTTTCTTT.

The V call is TRBV7-8, the J call TRBJ1-6; 7 nucleotides match TRBD1. This CDR3 comprises 17 residues. Germline V gene lookup returns CDR1 SGHVS and CDR2 FQNEAQ. With 2 bases clipped from V and 10 bases from J, the junction kept 14 bases outside the gene matches. Written as DNA, the CDR3 is TGTGCCAGCAGCTTAAACACAGGGGACCCTGCCGTCTCACCCCTCCACTTT. Protein: CASSLNTGDPAVSPLHF.

This chain connects TRBV29-1 to TRBJ2-3; 12 bases line up with TRBD2. Germline CDR1 is SQVTM and CDR2 is ANQGSEA. Trimming took 6 bases from V and 5 from J; bases not matched to a gene: 3. This CDR3 comprises 13 residues. The CDR3, as DNA: TGCAGCGTGACTAGCGGGAGCGGAGATACGCAGTATTTT. This sequence encodes CSVTSGSGDTQYF.

This chain connects TRBV6-4 to TRBJ2-1; 8 positions agree with TRBD2. V lost 5 bases to trimming and J lost 1 base; unmatched junction nucleotides: 4. There are 15 residues in the CDR3. From germline, CDR1 is MRHNA and CDR2 SNTAGT. CDR3 amino acids: CASSTSGASYNEQFF. CDR3 sequence (DNA): TGTGCCAGCAGTACTAGCGGAGCGTCCTACAATGAGCAGTTCTTC.

The chain carries TRBV30 and TRBJ1-3; no firm D call. Trimming removed 0 bases from V and 8 bases from J, with 5 bases in between. The CDR3 covers 11 residues. The germline CDR1 and CDR2 sequences are GTSNPN and SVGIG (reference sequence). In nucleotides, the CDR3 is TGTGCCTGGAGTGTAACGGACACCATATATTTT. It encodes CAWSVTDTIYF. The whole variable domain, remainder taken from reference TRBV30 and TRBJ1-3, is SQTIHQWPATLVQPVGSPLSLECTVEGTSNPNLYWYRQAAGRGLQLLFYSVGIGQISSEVPQNLSASRPQDRQFILSSKKLLLSDSGFYLCAWSVTDTIYFGEGSWLTVV.

This chain connects TRBV10-2 to TRBJ1-1, with D uncertain. This CDR3 contains 13 residues. Germline V lookup: CDR1 WSHSY, CDR2 SAAADI. Trimming cost V 3 bases and J 0 bases, with 5 bases left between them. CDR3 residues: CASSDTMNTEAFF. In DNA form, the CDR3 reads TGCGCCAGCAGTGACACTATGAACACTGAAGCTTTCTTT.

The rearrangement joins TRBV9 to TRBJ1-5, with 12 bases fitting TRBD1. The CDR3 length is 16 residues. CDR1 is SGDLS, CDR2 YYNGEE, per germline. J was trimmed by 0 bases and V by 10 bases; bases with no gene match: 8. This CDR3 is CAGWDRGPYSNQPQHF. The CDR3 nucleotides are TGTGCCGGATGGGACAGGGGGCCTTATAGCAATCAGCCCCAGCATTTT.

This chain links TRBV5-8 with TRBJ2-1, with 7 nucleotides matching TRBD2. The CDR3 spans 15 residues. Trimming at V came to 4 bases and at J to 0 bases, leaving 4 bases not matched to a gene. The germline V gene has CDR1 SGHTS and CDR2 YDEGEE. Written as DNA, the CDR3 is TGTGCCAGCAGCCCTGGGACTATCTCCTACAATGAGCAGTTCTTC. Translation gives CASSPGTISYNEQFF.

CDR3 amino acids: CASSLAGGLYNEQFF. The CDR3, as DNA: TGTGCCAGCAGCTTAGCGGGGGGGCTGTACAATGAGCAGTTCTTC. The rearrangement joins TRBV7-2 to TRBJ2-1; weak D call: TRBD2 (7 bases). The ends were cut back, 0 bases at V and 4 bases at J, with 10 bases in the middle. In germline, CDR1 is SGHTA, CDR2 FQGNSA. CDR3 length: 15 amino acids.

The rearrangement joins TRBV28 to TRBJ1-1, with D perhaps TRBD1 (5 bases). V was pared by 5 bases and J by 6 bases, with 19 bases between. Germline CDR1 is MDHEN and CDR2 is SYDVKM. The CDR3 spans 15 residues. The CDR3 reads CASSVGAQLLAEAFF. CDR3 nucleotide sequence: TGTGCCAGCAGTGTAGGGGCACAGCTTTTAGCTGAAGCTTTCTTT.

The rearrangement uses TRBV7-2 and TRBJ1-2; TRBD1 aligns across 7 bases. This CDR3 region has 15 residues. Germline values: CDR1 SGHTA, CDR2 FQGNSA. The junction had 7 bases not matched to a gene; V was cut back by 5 bases and J by 1 base. CDR3 bases: TGTGCCAGCAGCGGCTCCGGGACAGTTAACTATGGCTACACCTTC. It translates to CASSGSGTVNYGYTF.

This clone was counted once. This chain joins TRBV6-6 and TRBJ1-5; weak D call: TRBD1 (5 bases). The V end was cut by 7 bases, the J end by 1 base, with 14 bases between. The germline V gene encodes CDR1 MNHNY and CDR2 SVGAGI (reference sequence). This CDR3 contains 15 residues. In nucleotides, the CDR3 is TGTGCCAGCACCCCGGGGGGGGTAAGCAATCAGCCCCAGCATTTT. This gives the protein CASTPGGVSNQPQHF.

This chain connects TRBV19 to TRBJ2-2, with TRBD2 matching over 9 bases. Germline V gene lookup returns CDR1 LNHDA and CDR2 SQIVND (reference sequence). J was trimmed by 4 bases and V by 7 bases; bases with no gene match: 7. The CDR3 consists of 15 residues. CDR3 loop: CASIRLAAFTGELFF. In DNA, the CDR3 is TGTGCCAGTATAAGACTAGCGGCGTTCACCGGGGAGCTGTTTTTT. The entire variable domain, with the rest obtained from reference TRBV19 and TRBJ2-2, is as follows: DGGITQSPKYLFRKEGQNVTLSCEQNLNHDAMYWYRQDPGQGLRLIYYSQIVNDFQKGDIAEGYSVSREKKESFPLTVTSAQKNPTAFYLCASIRLAAFTGELFFGEGSRLTVL.

In nucleotides, the CDR3 is TGTGCCAGCAGCGCCGACAGGGTAGTCACTGAAGCTTTCTTT. It specifies CASSADRVVTEAFF. The chain joins TRBV2 to TRBJ1-1; 7 bases fit TRBD1. The J segment lost 4 bases and the V segment lost 6 bases, leaving 8 bases of the junction unmatched. CDR1 SNHLY and CDR2 FYNNEI come from the germline V gene. This CDR3 is 14 amino acids long.

This chain connects TRBV7-3 to TRBJ2-6; 8 bases agree with TRBD1. Per the germline V gene, CDR1 is SGHTA and CDR2 is FQGTGA. V lost 5 bases to trimming and J lost 0 bases; unmatched junction nucleotides: 6. The CDR3 is made up of 17 amino acids. The CDR3 DNA sequence: TGTGCCAGCAGCCAGACAGGGGTAAACTCTGGGGCCAACGTCCTGACTTTC. Translation gives CASSQTGVNSGANVLTF.

V is TRBV11-3 and J is TRBJ2-3, with 11 bases that match TRBD1. The length of the CDR3 is 15 residues. V lost 3 bases to trimming and J lost 4 bases; unmatched junction nucleotides: 3. Per germline, CDR1 SGHNT and CDR2 YENEEA. The CDR3 coding sequence is TGTGCCAGCAGCTTGGGGACAGGGGGAGCAGATACGCAGTATTTT. It yields the protein CASSLGTGGADTQYF.